A selection of T cell receptor beta chains follows, all from one sample in a study of Graves' ophthalmopathy and Graves' hyperthyroidism. In TCRdb, the multiplex PCR reads were re-called with MiXCR into one record per CDR3 protein. The sample comprises 1 million to 1.3 million distinct CDR3 sequences, 35% to 45% of which are singletons, and around 10% rests with the top ten. Input material: peripheral blood or thyroid tissue (not recorded which). Every receptor here comes from an adult man with Graves' hyperthyroidism. CDR3s include the opening cysteine and the closing phenylalanine or tryptophan. The D gene is left open where the match is weak. Size is omitted from some rows. Given values are once, few, many or a class for expanded clones.

cdr3_nt,cdr3_aa,v_call,j_call,clone_size,d_call
TGTGCCAGCAGCTTCGATCCCGGGAAGCCAAGGCGAATGAACACTGAAGCTTTCTTT,CASSFDPGKPRRMNTEAFF,TRBV7-2,TRBJ1-1,many,-
TGTGCCACCAGCGTTGGCTCCGGGTGGACTAATGAAGCTTTCTTT,CATSVGSGWTNEAFF,TRBV15,TRBJ1-1,once,-
TGTGCCAGCAGCTCACAGGGCGGCCAAGAGACCCAGTACTTC,CASSSQGGQETQYF,TRBV7-2,TRBJ2-5,many,-
TGTGCCAGCAGTTCCGAACAGGGAACTGAGCAGTTCTTC,CASSSEQGTEQFF,TRBV7-2,TRBJ2-1,once,-
TGTGCCAGCAGGGGGCACATCTCCGGCTACACCTTC,CASRGHISGYTF,TRBV7-9,TRBJ1-2,-,-
TGCAGTGCTATGACAGCTAAGAACTCCTACGAGCAGTACTTC,CSAMTAKNSYEQYF,TRBV20-1,TRBJ2-7,many,-
TGCAGTGCGGACCGGGACAGATCTTCCTATAATTCACCCCTCCACTTT,CSADRDRSSYNSPLHF,TRBV20-1,TRBJ1-6,many,TRBD1
TGTGCCAGCGGAACATCCGGACACCCCTACGAGCAGTATTTC,CASGTSGHPYEQYF,TRBV12-3/TRBV12-4,TRBJ2-7,-,-
TGTGCCAGCAGTGAAGGCCAGGCCGGATCCTACGAGCAGTACTTC,CASSEGQAGSYEQYF,TRBV2,TRBJ2-7,many,-
TGTGCCAGCAGCTACCGGGACTCAGGCCTTGCTACTAATGAAAAACTGTTTTTT,CASSYRDSGLATNEKLFF,TRBV7-9,TRBJ1-4,-,-
TGTGCCAGCAGTTATTGGGGGGAAGAGACCCAGTACTTC,CASSYWGEETQYF,TRBV6-2/TRBV6-3,TRBJ2-5,-,-
TGTGCCAGCAGTTACTCCAGGGACTACGAGCAGTACTTC,CASSYSRDYEQYF,TRBV6-5,TRBJ2-7,few,-
TGTGCCACCAGCAGAGATCTTTTTGCAACTAATGAAAAACTGTTTTTT,CATSRDLFATNEKLFF,TRBV15,TRBJ1-4,many,-
TGCAGCGTTCAAGATCAGGCGGCACGGGGCTACACCTTC,CSVQDQAARGYTF,TRBV29-1,TRBJ1-2,-,-
TGTGCCATCAGTGAGTCGAGAGGGGACACTGAAGCTTTCTTT,CAISESRGDTEAFF,TRBV10-3,TRBJ1-1,many,-
TGCGCCAGCAGCCCAGACACAGGGTACACTGAAGCTTTCTTT,CASSPDTGYTEAFF,TRBV5-1,TRBJ1-1,-,-
TGTGCCAGCAGTGAAGCAAGGCAGAACACTGAAGCTTTCTTT,CASSEARQNTEAFF,TRBV6-1,TRBJ1-1,many,-
TGTGCTAGACACAGGGAGAACTATCAGCCCCAGCATTTT,CARHRENYQPQHF,TRBV2,TRBJ1-5,-,-
TGTGCCAGCATAAGACAGGGGCAAAATCAGCCCCAGCATTTT,CASIRQGQNQPQHF,TRBV6-6,TRBJ1-5,-,TRBD1
TGTGCCAGCAGCCAGGGACTAGCGGGGGGGACTGAAGCTTTCTTT,CASSQGLAGGTEAFF,TRBV2,TRBJ1-1,-,-
TGCAGTGCTAGAGGTGTTGGAGGCTATGGCTACACCTTC,CSARGVGGYGYTF,TRBV20-1,TRBJ1-2,-,-
TGTGCCAGCCTCAGTCCAGGCTCCAACTATGGCTACACCTTC,CASLSPGSNYGYTF,TRBV2,TRBJ1-2,-,-
TGTGCCAGCAGTTACCAGCCTCCCAACACTGAAGCTTTCTTT,CASSYQPPNTEAFF,TRBV6-5,TRBJ1-1,few,-
TGCGCCAGCAGCCTTTCAGGGCGGGCCACCGGGGAGCTGTTTTTT,CASSLSGRATGELFF,TRBV7-9,TRBJ2-2,-,-
TGTGCCAGCTCCCCTTTAACTAGCGGGGGTAATGGGGGGCAGTACTTC,CASSPLTSGGNGGQYF,TRBV7-6,TRBJ2-7,many,TRBD2
TGTGCCAGCAGCTCCTCACAGGGAACCGACGAGCAGTACTTC,CASSSSQGTDEQYF,TRBV7-6,TRBJ2-7,-,-
TGCAGTTACCTTATCAGGGGTCACGGGGCCTACGAGCAGTACTTC,CSYLIRGHGAYEQYF,TRBV20-1,TRBJ2-7,-,-
TGTGCCAGCAATTTCGGGACAGGCACCTACGAGCAGTACTTC,CASNFGTGTYEQYF,TRBV11-2,TRBJ2-7,-,TRBD1
TGTGCCAGCAGTTACAGGTTGCCCAGTCAGCCCCAGCATTTT,CASSYRLPSQPQHF,TRBV19,TRBJ1-5,-,-
TGTGCCAGCAGTGAAGACAGGGGGCATCAGTACTTC,CASSEDRGHQYF,TRBV2,TRBJ2-5,-,TRBD1
TGTGCCAGCGTTCAGCGGGTCGAAGCTTTCTTT,CASVQRVEAFF,TRBV6-2/TRBV6-3,TRBJ1-1,many,-
TGTGCCAGCAGCTCAGGGGGCGCCACTGGAAACACCATATATTTT,CASSSGGATGNTIYF,TRBV6-6,TRBJ1-3,few,TRBD1
TGTGCCAGCAGCGTATCAGGGTTTAATGATGGCTACACCTTC,CASSVSGFNDGYTF,TRBV9,TRBJ1-2,many,-
TGTGCCATCAGTATGACAGGGAGGAATCAGCCCCAGCATTTT,CAISMTGRNQPQHF,TRBV10-3,TRBJ1-5,-,TRBD1
TGCGCCAGCAACGTCGCCGGCACAGATACGCAGTATTTT,CASNVAGTDTQYF,TRBV5-1,TRBJ2-3,-,-
TGCAGTGCTAGACCCAGGGGGGCCAACGTCCTGACTTTC,CSARPRGANVLTF,TRBV20-1,TRBJ2-6,many,-
TGTGCCAGCACCAGTCCAGGCCGCGGGTGGGACTACGAGCAGTACTTC,CASTSPGRGWDYEQYF,TRBV7-8,TRBJ2-7,many,-
TGTGCCAGCAGCGCCGAGACTAGCGGGAGCGGAGAGCAGTACTTC,CASSAETSGSGEQYF,TRBV7-9,TRBJ2-7,many,TRBD2
TGTGCCAGTAGTAGGCAAGGGCTCACTGAAGCTTTCTTT,CASSRQGLTEAFF,TRBV19,TRBJ1-1,many,-
TGCGCCAGCAGCCCTCGCTGGGTTGGCAAAGAGACCCAGTACTTC,CASSPRWVGKETQYF,TRBV4-3,TRBJ2-5,-,-
TGTGCCAGTAGTGCGGGAGCGAACGAGCAGTACTTC,CASSAGANEQYF,TRBV19,TRBJ2-7,many,TRBD2
TGTGCCAGCAGCGATCCCCCGGGGTATGCCCGAGAGACCCAGTACTTC,CASSDPPGYARETQYF,TRBV6-6,TRBJ2-5,-,-
TGCGCCAGCAGCCAAGATAGGGGGGGCGAGTACGAGCAGTACTTC,CASSQDRGGEYEQYF,TRBV4-3,TRBJ2-7,few,-
TGTGCCAGCAGCACTCCGCGACAGAGCTTACCCGTCGCCGGGGAGCTGTTTTTT,CASSTPRQSLPVAGELFF,TRBV10-3,TRBJ2-2,-,-
TGCAGCGTTGGGAGACAGAATGAAAAACTGTTTTTT,CSVGRQNEKLFF,TRBV29-1,TRBJ1-4,many,-
TGTGCCACCACGGGACAGGGGGCGAAGGGCTACACCTTC,CATTGQGAKGYTF,TRBV6-5,TRBJ1-2,-,TRBD1
TGCGCCAGCAGCTGGAGGGACAGAGGCGATGGCTACACCTTC,CASSWRDRGDGYTF,TRBV5-1,TRBJ1-2,-,TRBD1
TGTGCCAGCAGCTTAGCGCCTAGCGGGAAGGGGGAGACCCAGTACTTC,CASSLAPSGKGETQYF,TRBV7-6,TRBJ2-5,many,TRBD2
TGTGCCAGCAGTCCTACAAAGGGGAAGGAGACCCAGTACTTC,CASSPTKGKETQYF,TRBV7-9,TRBJ2-5,-,-
TGTGCCAGTAGTATGCAGGGAGTAGGTGCTGAAGCTTTCTTT,CASSMQGVGAEAFF,TRBV19,TRBJ1-1,many,-